The 18 T cell receptor beta chains below come from one sample, sequenced in a study of T cell clusters in autoimmune cytopenias. TRB was amplified by touch-down multiplex PCR, primer pools A and B combined. After re-calling the multiplex PCR reads, TCRdb lists one entry per CDR3 protein, DNA absent. The specimen's table records 8,000 to 9,500 distinct CDR3 sequences. Approximately 40,000 genome equivalents of blood DNA were amplified for TRB. Sequencing used peripheral blood. These receptor sequences come from a human donor with an autoimmune cytopenia or autoimmune hepatitis (not recorded which).

The chain is built from TRBV5-6 and TRBJ1-1. There are 14 residues in the CDR3. Germline CDR1 SGHDT, CDR2 YYEEEE. The CDR3 sequence is CASSQDVGRTEAFF.

The chain joins TRBV20-1 to TRBJ1-5. This CDR3 region has 12 residues. Germline CDR1 reads DFQATT; CDR2 reads SNEGSKA (reference sequence). CDR3: CSARSSWEPQHF.

By frequency, this clonotype is medium-sized. The V call is TRBV27, the J call TRBJ2-1. CDR3 length: 11 residues. CDR1 is MNHEY, CDR2 SMNVEV, per germline (reference sequence). CDR3 protein: CASSLNGRGFF.

Considering frequency, this clonotype is medium-sized. The chain links TRBV7-6 to TRBJ2-1. This CDR3 has 13 residues. Germline V gives CDR1 SGHVS, CDR2 FNYEAQ. This chain's CDR3 is CASSGYKDNEQFF.

This clonotype is classed as medium-sized (0.01 to 0.1%) by frequency. The chain's CDR3 is CSVNSGTSYEQYF. The chain links TRBV29-1 to TRBJ2-7; absent DNA, TCRdb's TRBD2 call cannot be checked. The CDR3 has 13 residues. Per germline, CDR1 SQVTM and CDR2 ANQGSEA.

The V call is TRBV6-5, the J call TRBJ1-4. Germline V gene sequence: CDR1 MNHEY, CDR2 SVGAGI. This CDR3 is built from 17 residues. CDR3 protein: CASSYSRGYATNEKLFF.

V gene TRBV18 combines with J gene TRBJ1-1; TCRdb lists TRBD1, though no DNA is available to test this call. This CDR3 contains 14 residues. Germline CDR1 reads KGHSH; CDR2 reads LQKENI. The CDR3 loop is CASSVGTARSEAFF.

This sequence joins TRBV19 and TRBJ1-2; TCRdb reports TRBD1, a call that lacks DNA to check it against. Germline-derived CDR1 and CDR2 are LNHDA and SQIVND (reference sequence). CDR3 length: 13 amino acids. Here the CDR3 reads CARRKGEGEGDTF.

In terms of frequency, this clonotype is medium-sized (0.01 to 0.1%). The chain links TRBV11-1 to TRBJ2-1. The CDR3 consists of 13 residues. The germline V gene encodes CDR1 SGHAT and CDR2 FQDESV (reference sequence). CDR3 in amino acids: CASSLATYNEQFF.

Considering frequency, this clonotype is medium-sized. V gene TRBV19 combines with J gene TRBJ2-5; TCRdb indicates TRBD2, and absent DNA this call remains unverified. This CDR3 has 16 residues. CDR1 and CDR2 (germline): LNHDA, SQIVND (reference sequence). The CDR3 region is CASSPFKERERETQYF.

This clonotype registers medium-sized by frequency. The rearrangement joins TRBV12-3 or TRBV12-4 to TRBJ2-5; TCRdb returns TRBD1, unconfirmable since there is no DNA. The CDR3 runs 15 residues. CDR3 amino acids: CASSLQAVPGETQYF.

The rearrangement links TRBV12-3 or TRBV12-4 to TRBJ1-2; the D call from TCRdb, TRBD1, cannot be confirmed without DNA. The CDR3 is 12 residues long. This chain's CDR3 is CASSTGVYGYTF.

The chain has TRBV6-6 and TRBJ2-1; there is no DNA to check the TCRdb D call of TRBD2. The CDR3 is 16 residues long. CDR1 and CDR2 from the germline V gene are MNHNY and SVGAGI (reference sequence). The CDR3 sequence is CASSYSDLAGYNEQFF.

Measured by frequency, this clonotype is medium-sized. V usage is TRBV19 and J usage is TRBJ2-1; the D call from TCRdb, TRBD1, cannot be confirmed without DNA. CDR3 length: 15 amino acids. The germline CDR1 and CDR2 sequences are LNHDA and SQIVND (reference sequence). CDR3 residues: CASSIVVGGYNEQFF.

This clonotype ranks as medium-sized (0.01 to 0.1%) in terms of frequency. The chain is built from TRBV19 and TRBJ1-3. The CDR3 consists of 14 residues. The germline gives CDR1 LNHDA, CDR2 SQIVND (reference sequence). CDR3 sequence: CASSIQLSGNTIYF.

This clonotype is classed as medium-sized by frequency. The chain links TRBV27 to TRBJ2-1. The CDR3 consists of 16 residues. Germline CDR1 is MNHEY and CDR2 is SMNVEV (reference sequence). The CDR3 is CASSINGDPSYNEQFF.

The chain recombines TRBV20-1 with TRBJ2-7; TCRdb's D call of TRBD2 is untestable without DNA. Germline V lookup: CDR1 DFQATT, CDR2 SNEGSKA (reference sequence). The CDR3 sequence is 15 residues long. The CDR3 loop reads CSALGLAAPSYEQYF.

The gene calls are TRBV6-1 and TRBJ1-1. Germline loops: CDR1 MNHNS, CDR2 SASEGT. The CDR3 loop spans 16 amino acids. CDR3 in amino acids: CASISVPGTLNTEAFF.